The 29 T cell receptor beta chains reported below all come from one sample, sequenced in a study of shared T cell receptors in the human thymus. Here immunoSEQ multiplex PCR was the method, and the copy in TCRdb shows in-frame clones only, minus some. The sample consists of some 700,000 clones, 88% of them appearing once. This sample also appeared in a second study, on human thymus T cells.

The sequenced sample consisted of thymocytes. Receptors were obtained from a boy less than two years old with a congenital heart defect.

V usage is TRBV20-1 and J usage is TRBJ2-1; D uncertain. V shed 3 bases and J shed 9 bases, with 9 bases lying between them. CDR1 is DFQATT, CDR2 SNEGSKA, per germline (reference sequence). The CDR3 has 11 amino acids. The CDR3 loop is CSARYPGEQFF. CDR3 sequence (DNA): TGCAGTGCTAGGTATCCGGGTGAGCAGTTCTTC.

V gene TRBV2 combines with J gene TRBJ2-7; 9 nucleotides agree with TRBD1. Looked up from germline, CDR1 is SNHLY and CDR2 is FYNNEI. The CDR3 consists of 14 residues. Trimming cost V 3 bases and J 6 bases; bases outside gene matches: 6. Written as DNA, the CDR3 is TGTGCCAGCAGTGAGGGGACAGGGACCTGCGAGCAGTACTTC. This sequence encodes CASSEGTGTCEQYF.

Here the CDR3 reads CASSTRTSGNTYEQYF. The CDR3 DNA follows: TGTGCCAGCAGTACGAGAACTAGCGGGAATACCTACGAGCAGTACTTC. The J gene is TRBJ2-7, the V gene TRBV5-8; 10 bases are a match to TRBD2. J was trimmed by 2 bases and V by 5 bases; bases with no gene match: 10. Looked up from germline, CDR1 is SGHTS and CDR2 is YDEGEE. The CDR3 is 16 residues long.

This chain joins TRBV19 and TRBJ2-5, with D hard to call. From germline, CDR1 is LNHDA and CDR2 SQIVND (reference sequence). V shed 1 base and J shed 0 bases, with 12 bases lying between them. The CDR3 has 16 residues. The CDR3 sequence is CASSIGRGSYQETQYF. DNA of the CDR3: TGTGCCAGTAGTATAGGACGAGGCTCGTACCAAGAGACCCAGTACTTC.

The rearrangement links TRBV19 to TRBJ1-2; D not certain. The CDR3 length is 12 residues. The germline V and J ends were trimmed by 5 bases and 7 bases, with 11 bases remaining between them. Germline loops: CDR1 LNHDA, CDR2 SQIVND (reference sequence). The CDR3 here is CASSLALRGYTF. The CDR3 DNA follows: TGTGCCAGTAGTCTCGCCCTACGTGGCTACACCTTC.

The chain combines TRBV6-5 with TRBJ2-7, with TRBD1 as a possible D gene (5 bases). V was pared by 9 bases and J by 1 base, with 13 bases between. From germline, CDR1 is MNHEY and CDR2 SVGAGI. CDR3 length: 13 residues. The chain's CDR3 is CASRRNRSYEQYF. CDR3 bases: TGTGCCAGTAGAAGGAACAGGTCCTACGAGCAGTACTTC.

The chain uses TRBV9 and TRBJ2-1; 10 bases map to TRBD2. Germline V gene sequence: CDR1 SGDLS, CDR2 YYNGEE. V gave up 4 bases and J gave up 2 bases; unmatched junction bases: 6. This CDR3 region has 16 residues. This CDR3 is CASSLSGRGTYNEQFF. The CDR3 region has the DNA TGTGCCAGCAGCCTAAGCGGGAGGGGAACCTACAATGAGCAGTTCTTC.

This chain joins TRBV9 and TRBJ2-1; D is undetermined. The length of the CDR3 is 12 residues. The V end lost 4 bases, the J end lost 9 bases, and 11 bases lay between the germline ends. Germline V lookup: CDR1 SGDLS, CDR2 YYNGEE. CDR3 sequence (DNA): TGTGCCAGCAGCCCCAGATTCAGTGAGCAGTTCTTC. Translating gives CASSPRFSEQFF.

In its sample, this clone was seen a few times. The V and J genes are TRBV5-1 and TRBJ2-3; TRBD1 is a possible D gene (5 bases). The CDR3 is made up of 16 amino acids. Germline-derived CDR1 and CDR2 are SGHRS and YFSETQ. Between the trimmed V and J ends, which lost 0 bases and 5 bases, there was a span of 16 bases. CDR3 sequence (DNA): TGCGCCAGCAGCTTGGAGATCGGCAGGGTCAGAGATACGCAGTATTTT. It yields the protein CASSLEIGRVRDTQYF.

This chain joins TRBV9 and TRBJ1-2, with 7 bases identical to TRBD1. Germline CDR1 is SGDLS and CDR2 is YYNGEE. The CDR3 length is 14 residues. Germline trimming cut 0 bases from V and 8 bases from J; bases unmatched to any gene: 7. CDR3 protein: CASSVVRTGDGYTF. CDR3 DNA sequence: TGTGCCAGCAGCGTAGTCCGGACAGGCGACGGCTACACCTTC. Using reference TRBV9 and TRBJ1-2 for the parts outside the CDR3, the full variable domain is DSGVTQTPKHLITATGQRVTLRCSPRSGDLSVYWYQQSLDQGLQFLIQYYNGEERAKGNILERFSAQQFPDLHSELNLSSLELGDSALYFCASSVVRTGDGYTFGSGTRLTVV.

This chain uses TRBV4-1 with TRBJ2-1, with D tentatively TRBD2 (6 bases). The V end lost 0 bases, the J end lost 2 bases, and 11 bases lay between the germline ends. The germline V gene encodes CDR1 MGHRA and CDR2 YSYEKL. The CDR3 spans 16 residues. CDR3 DNA sequence: TGCGCCAGCAGCCAAGATGGAGGGTTTACCTACAATGAGCAGTTCTTC. Protein: CASSQDGGFTYNEQFF.

The V and J genes are TRBV6-4 and TRBJ1-1, with 7 bases that match TRBD1. This CDR3 is 16 amino acids long. The V segment lost 4 bases and the J segment 1 base; nucleotides outside the gene matches: 9. In germline, CDR1 is MRHNA, CDR2 SNTAGT. CDR3 nucleotide sequence: TGTGCCAGCAGTGGACGAAGACAGGGCTGGAACACTGAAGCTTTCTTT. It is translated as CASSGRRQGWNTEAFF.

The chain joins TRBV10-3 to TRBJ2-2, with 8 bases lining up with TRBD2. Germline V gene data show CDR1 as ENHRY and CDR2 as SYGVKD. This CDR3 spans 16 amino acids. V dropped 9 bases and J dropped 5; count of bases not matched to a gene: 14. This chain's CDR3 is CAIHSTSVHGTGELFF. The CDR3 DNA is TGTGCCATACATTCGACTAGCGTCCATGGGACCGGGGAGCTGTTTTTT.

This rearrangement joins TRBV27 to TRBJ1-1, with D unclear. This CDR3 is 14 amino acids long. The ends were cut back, 5 bases at V and 4 bases at J, with 14 bases in the middle. Germline V lookup: CDR1 MNHEY, CDR2 SMNVEV (reference sequence). The DNA of the CDR3 is TGTGCCAGCAGTCTCCAGGCCCAAGGCACTGAAGCTTTCTTT. It translates to CASSLQAQGTEAFF.

The chain employs TRBV27 and TRBJ1-2, with 7 bases fitting TRBD1. The V gene's germline CDR1 is MNHEY and CDR2 SMNVEV (reference sequence). Germline trimming cut 2 bases from V and 4 bases from J; bases unmatched to any gene: 7. The CDR3 loop spans 15 amino acids. CDR3 in DNA: TGTGCCAGCAGTTTAAGGACAGGAAGCAGCTATGGCTACACCTTC. This codes for CASSLRTGSSYGYTF.

V is TRBV7-9 and J is TRBJ2-7; 10 bases align to TRBD1. The germline CDR1 and CDR2 sequences are SEHNR and FQNEAQ (reference sequence). This CDR3 is built from 15 residues. J was trimmed by 3 bases and V by 1 base; bases with no gene match: 3. In DNA form, the CDR3 reads TGTGCCAGCAGCTTAGGACGGGACAGGGGCTACGAGCAGTACTTC. This translates into CASSLGRDRGYEQYF.

The chain recombines TRBV28 with TRBJ2-5, with D perhaps matching TRBD2 (6 bases). Germline CDR1 reads MDHEN; CDR2 reads SYDVKM. The V end lost 1 base, the J end lost 5 bases, and 14 bases lay between the germline ends. CDR3 length equals 15 residues. The CDR3 nucleotides read TGTGCCAGCAGTTTATATAGGAGGGAATTCGAGACCCAGTACTTC. This encodes CASSLYRREFETQYF.

This chain links TRBV7-9 with TRBJ1-1; D ambiguous. The CDR3 contains 12 residues. From germline, CDR1 is SEHNR and CDR2 FQNEAQ (reference sequence). Deletions cut 5 bases from V and 0 bases from J, with 4 bases between. CDR3 in amino acids: CASSPMNTEAFF. DNA for the CDR3: TGTGCCAGCAGCCCCATGAACACTGAAGCTTTCTTT.

The genes are TRBV7-9 and TRBJ2-7, with 9 nucleotides matching TRBD2. Trimming removed 1 base from V and 4 bases from J; junction bases left unmatched: 8. The germline gives CDR1 SEHNR, CDR2 FQNEAQ (reference sequence). This CDR3 region has 16 residues. In DNA, the CDR3 is TGTGCCAGCAGCTTAGAACGTAGCGGGAGATCTTACGAGCAGTACTTC. Translating gives CASSLERSGRSYEQYF.

The rearrangement joins TRBV4-2 to TRBJ2-1; 7 bases are shared with TRBD2. The CDR3 length is 17 residues. The V segment lost 4 bases and the J segment 5 bases; nucleotides outside the gene matches: 14. From germline, CDR1 is LGHNA and CDR2 YNFKEQ. The CDR3 DNA sequence: TGTGCCAGCAGCCGAGGGGAAGGGAGGGCGACTCACAATGAGCAGTTCTTC. It specifies CASSRGEGRATHNEQFF.

V usage is TRBV4-3 and J usage is TRBJ2-2; tentative D call: TRBD1 (5 bases). V was pared by 1 base and J by 2 bases, with 11 bases between. Germline V gene lookup returns CDR1 LGHNA and CDR2 YSLEER. This CDR3 is built from 16 residues. This CDR3 is CASSQVRTTNTGELFF. The CDR3 coding sequence is TGCGCCAGCAGCCAAGTCCGGACAACCAACACCGGGGAGCTGTTTTTT.

The chain links TRBV6-1 to TRBJ1-5; D is unclear. Trimming took 4 bases from V and 6 from J, leaving 13 bases between them. This CDR3 is built from 14 residues. The germline CDR1 and CDR2 sequences are MNHNS and SASEGT. The CDR3 coding sequence is TGTGCCAGCAGTGGGAGAGGCCAAAGTCAGCCCCAGCATTTT. Residues: CASSGRGQSQPQHF.

This clone was detected once. The CDR3 DNA reads as TGCGCCAGCAGCGTCCGGCCGGGACTAGAAGCTCCGTTCTCCCCTCGGGGGCAGTATTTT. Translating it yields CASSVRPGLEAPFSPRGQYF. The chain is built from TRBV5-1 and TRBJ2-3, with 8 bases matching TRBD2. The CDR3 contains 20 residues. The germline gives CDR1 SGHRS, CDR2 YFSETQ. J was trimmed by 11 bases and V by 4 bases; bases with no gene match: 30. The full variable domain, completed using reference TRBV5-1 and TRBJ2-3, is KAGVTQTPRYLIKTRGQQVTLSCSPISGHRSVSWYQQTPGQGLQFLFEYFSETQRNKGNFPGRFSGRQFSNSRSEMNVSTLELGDSALYLCASSVRPGLEAPFSPRGQYFGPGTRLTVL.

V and J are TRBV28 and TRBJ2-7; 11 bases line up with TRBD2. V trimming: 7 bases; J trimming: 4 bases; junction bases outside the gene matches: 9. Germline V gene sequence: CDR1 MDHEN, CDR2 SYDVKM. The CDR3 contains 15 residues. The CDR3 sequence is CASIHRASGGYEQYF. The CDR3 region has the DNA TGTGCCAGCATCCATCGGGCTAGCGGGGGGTACGAGCAGTACTTC.

The V gene is TRBV27, the J gene TRBJ2-7; 7 positions agree with TRBD2. Germline V gene data show CDR1 as MNHEY and CDR2 as SMNVEV (reference sequence). V shed 2 bases, J shed 0 bases, and the junction held 10 bases outside the gene matches. The CDR3 extends over 17 amino acids. The CDR3 coding sequence is TGTGCCAGCAGTTTAGGGTCCAGGGAGGGGACCTCCTACGAGCAGTACTTC. It yields the protein CASSLGSREGTSYEQYF.

V gene TRBV9 combines with J gene TRBJ1-2; maybe TRBD1 (5 bases). Germline values: CDR1 SGDLS, CDR2 YYNGEE. CDR3 length: 16 amino acids. V shed 3 bases and J shed 8 bases, with 23 bases lying between them. CDR3 protein: CASSARGTGEEEGYTF. The CDR3 DNA reads TGTGCCAGCAGCGCGAGAGGGACTGGGGAGGAGGAGGGCTACACCTTC. The full variable domain, rest sourced from reference TRBV9 and TRBJ1-2, is DSGVTQTPKHLITATGQRVTLRCSPRSGDLSVYWYQQSLDQGLQFLIQYYNGEERAKGNILERFSAQQFPDLHSELNLSSLELGDSALYFCASSARGTGEEEGYTFGSGTRLTVV.

The chain links TRBV6-1 to TRBJ2-3, with D tentatively TRBD1 (6 bases). The CDR3 spans 15 residues. Germline CDR1 is MNHNS and CDR2 is SASEGT. V lost 2 bases to trimming and J lost 6 bases, with 15 bases between them. CDR3 sequence: CASSELGASRDTQYF. The CDR3 DNA sequence: TGTGCCAGCAGTGAACTGGGGGCGAGTAGGGATACGCAGTATTTT.

This clone appeared a single time. The chain has TRBV19 and TRBJ2-5; 8 positions match TRBD1. The germline CDR1 and CDR2 sequences are LNHDA and SQIVND (reference sequence). The CDR3 has 14 amino acids. V lost 8 bases to trimming and J lost 4 bases; unmatched junction nucleotides: 9. CDR3 sequence reads: CASSEAGGTETQYF. The CDR3 bases are TGTGCCAGTTCTGAGGCAGGGGGCACAGAGACCCAGTACTTC. Full variable domain (rest looked up from reference TRBV19 and TRBJ2-5): DGGITQSPKYLFRKEGQNVTLSCEQNLNHDAMYWYRQDPGQGLRLIYYSQIVNDFQKGDIAEGYSVSREKKESFPLTVTSAQKNPTAFYLCASSEAGGTETQYFGPGTRLLVL.

This clone was detected once. This chain connects TRBV12-5 to TRBJ2-7; 13 positions agree with TRBD2. From germline, CDR1 is LGHNT and CDR2 FRNRAP. The trim removed 4 bases at V and 2 bases at J, leaving 8 bases unmatched. The CDR3 covers 17 residues. The CDR3 sequence is CASGSHKGTSGTYEQYF. In nucleotides, the CDR3 is TGTGCTAGTGGTTCGCACAAAGGGACTAGCGGGACCTACGAGCAGTACTTC.